This entry lists 21 T cell receptor beta chains sequenced from one sample in a study of CD8 T cells in ankylosing spondylitis. MiXCR, applied by TCRdb to the 5' RACE reads, yields one record per CDR3 protein. The table has under 450,000 distinct CDR3 sequences, roughly 22% seen once. The sample taken for sequencing was blood, either unsorted or a sorted T cell fraction (not recorded which). The receptors stem from a male donor with ankylosing spondylitis or in good health (not recorded which).

This clonotype was seen a handful of times. The chain is built from TRBV27 and TRBJ2-3; 11 bases line up with TRBD2. V shed 3 bases and J 5 bases; nucleotides not matched to a gene: 4. This CDR3 has 15 amino acids. The germline CDR1 and CDR2 sequences are MNHEY and SMNVEV (reference sequence). CDR3 coding DNA: TGTGCCAGCAGTTTTTTAGCGGGGGGGCAAGATACGCAGTATTTT. It specifies CASSFLAGGQDTQYF.

This clonotype has more than one count but fewer than ten. The V call is TRBV20-1, the J call TRBJ2-7, with 7 bases lining up with TRBD2. The CDR3 is made up of 13 amino acids. The V segment lost 3 bases and the J segment 4 bases; nucleotides outside the gene matches: 6. Germline lookup yields CDR1 DFQATT and CDR2 SNEGSKA (reference sequence). CDR3 sequence: CSASHPGGYEQYF. CDR3 DNA: TGCAGTGCTAGTCATCCGGGAGGATACGAGCAGTACTTC.

This clonotype was detected only a few times. The CDR3 DNA reads as TGCAGTGCTAGCGGGGGGGCCTATCGGAGGGAGACCCAGTACTTC. Translating it yields CSASGGAYRRETQYF. The rearrangement uses TRBV20-1 and TRBJ2-5, with 8 bases matching TRBD2. V shed 3 bases and J 5 bases; nucleotides not matched to a gene: 11. Germline V lookup: CDR1 DFQATT, CDR2 SNEGSKA (reference sequence). The CDR3 consists of 15 residues.

The table lists this clonotype with a few counts. The genes are TRBV27 and TRBJ2-7, with D hard to call. The CDR3 spans 15 residues. Trimming removed 6 bases from V and 4 bases from J, with 19 bases in between. CDR1 and CDR2 from the germline V gene are MNHEY and SMNVEV (reference sequence). The CDR3 sequence: CASSRRAAPVYEQYF. The CDR3 DNA reads TGTGCCAGCAGCCGAAGGGCGGCTCCGGTATACGAGCAGTACTTC.

V usage is TRBV20-1 and J usage is TRBJ2-5; 9 positions agree with TRBD1. The germline gives CDR1 DFQATT, CDR2 SNEGSKA (reference sequence). J was trimmed by 5 bases and V by 5 bases; bases with no gene match: 6. The CDR3 has 13 residues. The CDR3 reads CSAGDRVYETQYF. The CDR3 DNA is TGCAGTGCTGGGGACAGGGTCTACGAGACCCAGTACTTC.

In this sample, this clonotype turned up many times. The chain is built from TRBV14 and TRBJ2-7, with unresolved D. This CDR3 has 12 amino acids. Trimming removed 5 bases from V and 6 bases from J, with 11 bases in between. Germline CDR1 reads SGHDN; CDR2 reads FVKESK. The CDR3 nucleotides read TGTGCCAGCAGCTCACTTCGAGGCGAGCAGTACTTC. Its translation: CASSSLRGEQYF.

Here the CDR3 reads CASSGGGGSTDTQYF. CDR3 coding DNA: TGTGCCAGCAGTGGGGGCGGGGGAAGCACAGATACGCAGTATTTT. The chain recombines TRBV2 with TRBJ2-3; 7 bases line up with TRBD2. Germline V lookup: CDR1 SNHLY, CDR2 FYNNEI. The length of the CDR3 is 15 residues. The V and J ends lost 4 bases and 0 bases, in that order; junction bases with no gene match: 4.

The chain is built from TRBV20-1 and TRBJ2-7; TRBD1 aligns across 11 bases. V dropped 0 bases and J dropped 2; count of bases not matched to a gene: 3. CDR1 is DFQATT and CDR2 is SNEGSKA in the germline V gene (reference sequence). CDR3 length equals 15 residues. For the CDR3, the DNA is TGCAGTGCTAGAGAATTGGACAGGGGGCCCTACGAGCAGTACTTC. Translating gives CSARELDRGPYEQYF.

The chain combines TRBV12-3 or TRBV12-4 with TRBJ2-5; 11 bases are shared with TRBD2. The CDR3 has 16 amino acids. V was pared by 5 bases and J by 2 bases, with 7 bases of the junction left unmatched. The CDR3 DNA reads TGTGCCAGCAGTGAAATAGCGGGGGGGCTACAAGAGACCCAGTACTTC. The encoded protein is CASSEIAGGLQETQYF.

This clonotype was counted between two and nine times. The CDR3 DNA sequence: TGCAGTGCTGGACCGGGGCAGAGATCATACAATGAGCAGTTCTTC. Its protein product is CSAGPGQRSYNEQFF. The genes are TRBV20-1 and TRBJ2-1; D is tentatively TRBD1 or TRBD2 (5 bases each). The CDR3 contains 15 residues. The germline V gene has CDR1 DFQATT and CDR2 SNEGSKA (reference sequence). V shed 5 bases and J shed 4 bases, with 18 bases lying between them.

The chain uses TRBV11-3 and TRBJ2-2, with 8 bases matching TRBD2. There are 16 residues in the CDR3. Germline values: CDR1 SGHNT, CDR2 YENEEA. The V gene end was trimmed by 0 bases and the J gene end by 5 bases; junction bases not matched to a gene: 5. CDR3 residues: CASSLDHGGRTGELFF. Here the CDR3 DNA reads TGTGCCAGCAGCTTAGATCACGGCGGGAGGACCGGGGAGCTGTTTTTT.

In this sample, this clonotype turned up many times. The V call is TRBV6-1, the J call TRBJ2-7, with D possibly being TRBD1 (6 bases). CDR1 and CDR2 (germline): MNHNS, SASEGT. This CDR3 has 13 residues. Between the trimmed V and J ends, which lost 6 bases and 4 bases, there was a span of 13 bases. The CDR3 is CASRDQGMYEQYF. The CDR3 DNA reads TGTGCCAGCAGGGACCAGGGGATGTACGAGCAGTACTTC.

The V call is TRBV27, the J call TRBJ2-3; 7 bases agree with TRBD1. V was pared by 3 bases and J by 1 base, with 4 bases of the junction left unmatched. The CDR3 is 15 amino acids. Per the germline V gene, CDR1 is MNHEY and CDR2 is SMNVEV (reference sequence). Here the CDR3 reads CASSFTGAGTDTQYF. Here the CDR3 DNA reads TGTGCCAGCAGTTTCACAGGGGCGGGCACAGATACGCAGTATTTT.

Here the CDR3 reads CSTWDQRLGNEQFF. The CDR3 nucleotides are TGCAGCACCTGGGACCAGAGGCTTGGGAATGAGCAGTTCTTC. The V and J genes are TRBV29-1 and TRBJ2-1; D assignment may be TRBD1 or TRBD2 (5 bases each). This CDR3 contains 14 residues. Trimming cost V 8 bases and J 7 bases, with 21 bases left between them. Germline lookup yields CDR1 SQVTM and CDR2 ANQGSEA.

A few counts support this clonotype. The V call is TRBV12-3 or TRBV12-4, the J call TRBJ2-6, with D possibly called TRBD1 or TRBD2 (5 bases each). The CDR3 runs 15 residues. The V and J ends lost 8 bases and 0 bases respectively, with 11 bases between them. CDR3 coding DNA: TGTGCCAGCCGGGACCGCCACTCTGGGGCCAACGTCCTGACTTTC. Residues: CASRDRHSGANVLTF.

The rearrangement uses TRBV12-3 or TRBV12-4 and TRBJ2-2; 9 bases map to TRBD1. This CDR3 spans 16 amino acids. V shed 2 bases and J 4 bases; nucleotides not matched to a gene: 5. The CDR3 DNA is TGTGCCAGCAGTTTATTTGGGACAGGGCCCACCGGGGAGCTGTTTTTT. It is translated as CASSLFGTGPTGELFF.

With regard to this clonotype: A read error is likely, as this CDR3 ends without the conserved phenylalanine or tryptophan. The limits of the CDR3 on the DNA are not certain, so only TCRdb's listed CDR3 is given. The rearrangement joins TRBV7-3 to TRBJ2-7. The germline V gene has CDR1 SGHTA and CDR2 FQGTGA. The CDR3 spans 8 residues, counting both ends. CDR3 in amino acids: CASSLPPL.

In its sample, this clonotype was seen once. The V call is TRBV7-8, the J call TRBJ2-3; 13 bases align to TRBD2. The CDR3 length is 18 residues. The V segment lost 2 bases and the J segment 2 bases; nucleotides outside the gene matches: 7. Germline loops: CDR1 SGHVS, CDR2 FQNEAQ. CDR3 DNA sequence: TGTGCCAGCAGCTTACCCGGACTAGCGGGGGCCCCCACAGATACGCAGTATTTT. Amino acid sequence: CASSLPGLAGAPTDTQYF.

This rearrangement joins TRBV12-3 or TRBV12-4 to TRBJ2-1, with 7 bases fitting TRBD1. J was trimmed by 8 bases and V by 3 bases; bases with no gene match: 13. The length of the CDR3 is 16 residues. The CDR3: CASSFGVRGSIYEQFF. The CDR3 region has the DNA TGTGCCAGCAGTTTCGGGGTCAGGGGGTCGATTTATGAGCAGTTCTTC.

This chain links TRBV14 with TRBJ2-5, with TRBD2 matching 7 bases. This CDR3 is 20 amino acids long. CDR1 and CDR2 from the germline V gene are SGHDN and FVKESK. V lost 2 bases, J lost 1 base, and 19 bases stayed unmatched. The CDR3 DNA reads TGTGCCAGCAGCCAAACCGGACTAGGGACTGTGGTTAGTGGCCAAGAGACCCAGTACTTC. Encoded protein: CASSQTGLGTVVSGQETQYF.

This chain links TRBV5-6 with TRBJ2-1, with 10 bases matching TRBD2. CDR1 SGHDT and CDR2 YYEEEE come from the germline V gene. V lost 3 bases and J lost 7; bases outside the gene matches: 7. The CDR3 covers 15 residues. The CDR3 bases are TGTGCCAGCAGCTCAATCACTAGCGGGAAGAATGAGCAGTTCTTC. Protein product: CASSSITSGKNEQFF.